The subject of this entry is one T cell receptor beta chain. Its specific antigen is unknown. No much larger clone is present one base from it, and per-base qualities are unavailable. The CDR3 regions of human TCRbeta chains were subjected to immunosequencing. Processing in the source paper ran as follows. TCRs in the repertoires were matched against a reference library of SARS-CoV-2-specific TCRs that had been generated with the MIRA antigen-specificity platform. Breadth was defined as the fraction of unique TCRs that were SARS-CoV-2-associated. Depth was defined as the fraction of total T cells that were SARS-CoV-2-associated. Each spike-specific TCR was assigned to its reactive spike region and to a CD4 or CD8 class using the MIRA data. Log10-transformed breadth and depth values were compared by one-way ANOVA with Sidak's multiple comparisons tests. The table was pulled from immuneACCESS by TCRdb, which kept in-frame rearrangements only. Such tables lose some clones; where checked, under half of the loss comes from unresolved V genes, and the rest has no known cause. Clonal size and the V and J genes are those of that table, whereas D and trimming came from the DNA. The sample table records 95,000 to 100,000 clones; 88% of these occur just once. The ten largest clones capture about 17% of the sample.

CDR1 and CDR2 (PRHDT, FYEKMQ) derive from the germline V gene (reference sequence). V was cut back by 0 bases and J by 0 bases, leaving a gap of 4 bases between them. CDR3 length: 14 amino acids, cysteine to phenylalanine. CDR3 DNA is the only sequence kept; it has 42 bases, read in frame from the first base. The data belong to a study of T cell responses to AZD1222 COVID-19 vaccine (dated by TCRdb to the early 2020s). Some background on the complete study: TCR sequencing was performed for approximately 240 trial participants, of whom about 200 were given two doses of AZD1222 and some 26 were given two doses of MenACWY control vaccine. Enrollment into the trials was organized by age into subgroups of 18-55, 56-69 and 70-plus years, and those subgroups contained about 160, 30 and 59 TCR-sequenced participants, respectively. Overall study outcomes, separate from this receptor: In the small 56-69-year group, the increase in depth fell short of significance, most likely because of low power. Because no samples from the day 14 peak response were available, repertoires could be characterized only after the peak T cell response. Participants were mostly white British and included more females than males, and it was suggested by the authors that clonal diversity may have been underestimated. Epitopes outside the regions mutated in the B.1.351 and B.1.1.7 variants were reportedly recognized by nearly half of the unique spike-specific TCRs. Conclusions about previously exposed vaccinees are limited because only five to seven AZD1222 recipients were SARS-CoV-2 seropositive at baseline. The vaccine-associated CD4 TCRs covered the entire spike protein, and the dominant responses fell in regions 160-218 and 743-854. Spike-specific TCR breadth and depth rose significantly after two AZD1222 doses compared with day 0 and with MenACWY recipients.

The time point label of this sample denotes: about 28 days (+/-7) after the second vaccine dose. Because spike-specific TCR depth and breadth did not differ between the two schedules, AZD1222 recipients who got a second dose at roughly 4 weeks were pooled with those who got a second dose at roughly 12 weeks. Samples from vaccinated people were obtained from the UK trials COV001 and COV002, which included a single-blind randomized controlled phase 2/3 trial of AZD1222 (ChAdOx1 nCoV-19) in healthy adults. For TCRbeta chain sequencing, PBMC samples were collected from trial participants at day 0 and at day 28 after the second dose.

The sequence was collected from an adult who received the AZD1222 COVID-19 vaccine. The chain employs TRBV13 and TRBJ2-3; the D gene identity is not certain. The starting material was peripheral blood, obtained 28 days after the second AZD1222 dose. The sequence in DNA is TGTGCCAGCAGCTTAGGGGGCAGCACAGATACGCAGTATTTT. This codes for CASSLGGSTDTQYF.